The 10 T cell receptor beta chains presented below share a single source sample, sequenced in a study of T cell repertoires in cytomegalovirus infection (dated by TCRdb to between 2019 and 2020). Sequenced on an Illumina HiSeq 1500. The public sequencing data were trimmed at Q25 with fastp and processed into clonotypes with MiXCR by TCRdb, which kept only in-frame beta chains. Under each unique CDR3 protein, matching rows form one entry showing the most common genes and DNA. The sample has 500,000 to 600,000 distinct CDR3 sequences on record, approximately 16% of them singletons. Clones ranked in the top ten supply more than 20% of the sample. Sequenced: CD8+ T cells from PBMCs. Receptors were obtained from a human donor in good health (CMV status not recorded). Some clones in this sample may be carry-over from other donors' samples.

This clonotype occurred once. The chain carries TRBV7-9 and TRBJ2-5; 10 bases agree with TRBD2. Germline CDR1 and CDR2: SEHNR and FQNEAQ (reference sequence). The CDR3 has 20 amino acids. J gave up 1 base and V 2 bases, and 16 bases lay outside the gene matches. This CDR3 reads CASSLRDRIRTSGSQETQYF. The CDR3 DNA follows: TGTGCCAGCAGCTTACGGGACAGGATACGGACTAGCGGTTCCCAAGAGACCCAGTACTTC. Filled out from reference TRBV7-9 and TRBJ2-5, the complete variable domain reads DTGVSQNPRHKITKRGQNVTFRCDPISEHNRLYWYRQTLGQGPEFLTYFQNEAQLEKSRLLSDRFSAERPKGSFSTLEIQRTEQGDSAMYLCASSLRDRIRTSGSQETQYFGPGTRLLVL.

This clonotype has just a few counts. CDR3 sequence: CASSLGPGFEAFF. The CDR3 DNA reads TGTGCCAGCAGCTTAGGCCCGGGGTTCGAAGCTTTCTTT. The chain uses TRBV11-2 and TRBJ1-1; no clear D gene. CDR3 size: 13 residues. The germline gives CDR1 SGHAT, CDR2 FQNNGV. The germline V and J ends were trimmed by 1 base and 8 bases, with 11 bases remaining between them. The variable domain in full, completed from reference TRBV11-2 and TRBJ1-1, reads EAGVAQSPRYKIIEKRQSVAFWCNPISGHATLYWYQQILGQGPKLLIQFQNNGVVDDSQLPKDRFSAERLKGVDSTLKIQPAKLEDSAVYLCASSLGPGFEAFFGQGTRLTVV.

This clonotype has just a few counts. The CDR3 DNA sequence: TGTGCCAGCAGCTTGATTAGCGGGACAGCGGAGACCCAGTACTTC. It encodes CASSLISGTAETQYF. The chain links TRBV5-6 to TRBJ2-5; maybe TRBD2 (8 bases). Trimming pared 1 base from V and 5 bases from J, leaving 15 bases between. The CDR3 has 15 residues. CDR1 is SGHDT, CDR2 YYEEEE, per germline. The full variable domain, in which reference TRBV5-6 and TRBJ2-5 provide the parts outside the CDR3, is DAGVTQSPTHLIKTRGQQVTLRCSPKSGHDTVSWYQQALGQGPQFIFQYYEEEERQRGNFPDRFSGHQFPNYSSELNVNALLLGDSALYLCASSLISGTAETQYFGPGTRLLVL.

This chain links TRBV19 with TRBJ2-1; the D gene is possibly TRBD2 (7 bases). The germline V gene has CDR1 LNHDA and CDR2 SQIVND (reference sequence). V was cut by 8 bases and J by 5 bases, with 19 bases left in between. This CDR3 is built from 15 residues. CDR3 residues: CASYKRGPGDNEQFF. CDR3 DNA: TGTGCCAGTTATAAGCGGGGCCCAGGGGACAATGAGCAGTTCTTC.

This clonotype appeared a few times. CDR3 protein: CASSYRDTDTQYF. The CDR3 coding sequence is TGTGCCAGCAGTTACAGGGACACAGATACGCAGTATTTT. This sequence joins TRBV6-5 and TRBJ2-3; D not resolved. This CDR3 is built from 13 residues. The germline V gene has CDR1 MNHEY and CDR2 SVGAGI. Trimming pared 2 bases from V and 2 bases from J, leaving 5 bases between.

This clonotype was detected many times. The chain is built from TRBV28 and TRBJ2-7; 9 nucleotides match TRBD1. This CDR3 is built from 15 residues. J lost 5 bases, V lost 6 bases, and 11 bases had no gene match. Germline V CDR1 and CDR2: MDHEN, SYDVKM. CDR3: CASRTPGQGGHEQYF. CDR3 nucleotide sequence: TGTGCCAGCAGGACTCCGGGACAGGGTGGCCACGAGCAGTACTTC.

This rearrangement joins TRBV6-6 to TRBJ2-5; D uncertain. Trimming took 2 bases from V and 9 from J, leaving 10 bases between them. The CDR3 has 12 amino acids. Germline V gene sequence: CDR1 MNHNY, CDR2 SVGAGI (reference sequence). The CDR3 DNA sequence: TGTGCCAGCAGTTACGGGGAAGGGTCCCAGTACTTC. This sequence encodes CASSYGEGSQYF.

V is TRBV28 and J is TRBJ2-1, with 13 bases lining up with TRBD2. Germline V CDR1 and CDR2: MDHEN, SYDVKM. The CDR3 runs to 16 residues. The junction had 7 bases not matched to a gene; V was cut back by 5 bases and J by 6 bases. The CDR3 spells CASSTTLAGGRNEQFF. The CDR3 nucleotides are TGTGCCAGCAGTACAACACTAGCGGGAGGGCGCAATGAGCAGTTCTTC.

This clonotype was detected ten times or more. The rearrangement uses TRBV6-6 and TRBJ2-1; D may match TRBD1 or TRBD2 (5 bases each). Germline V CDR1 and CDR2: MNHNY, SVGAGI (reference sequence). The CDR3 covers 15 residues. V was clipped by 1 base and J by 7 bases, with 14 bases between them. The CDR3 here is CASSYLGDPGNEQFF. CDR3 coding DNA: TGTGCCAGCAGTTACTTGGGGGATCCAGGGAATGAGCAGTTCTTC.

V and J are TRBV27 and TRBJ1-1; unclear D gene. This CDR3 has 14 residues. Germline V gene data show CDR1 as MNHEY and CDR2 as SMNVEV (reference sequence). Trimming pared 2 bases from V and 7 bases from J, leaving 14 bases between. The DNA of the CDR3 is TGTGCCAGCAGTTTAAAGGGCCGAGGGAATGAAGCTTTCTTT. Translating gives CASSLKGRGNEAFF.